This T cell receptor (beta chain) was sequenced in a study of T cells after somatic rescue of genetic block. Data came from immunoSEQ multiplex PCR; TCRdb stores just in-frame clones and leaves some out. Found here are about 70,000 clones, around 92% of them singletons; the top ten hold under 4%. The CDR3 covers 13 residues. The germline CDR1 and CDR2 sequences are SGHRS and YFSETQ. V shed 2 bases and J 3 bases; nucleotides not matched to a gene: 1. This clonotype was sampled from a man aged 35-49 years. Sequencing was done on a sample of peripheral blood mononuclear cells (PBMCs). The chain is built from TRBV5-1 and TRBJ2-5, with 7 positions matching TRBD1. In DNA form, the CDR3 reads TGCGCCAGCAGCTTAACAGGGGAAGAGACCCAGTACTTC. Amino acids: CASSLTGEETQYF.